The TCR beta chain described here comes from a study of beta chain features in type 1 diabetes. Findings and limits, study-wide: There was a moderate but significant shortening of TCRB CDR3s in all four CD4+ subsets of Type 1 diabetes patients. Naive, central memory and regulatory TCRB repertoires appeared more similar among patients than healthy donors.

The study reverse transcribed the entire isolated RNA, so it sequenced expressed TCRB transcripts. Libraries were prepared by immunoSEQ multiplex PCR; TCRdb keeps only in-frame clonotypes and omits some of them. The data contain about 370,000 clones, around 9.6% of them singletons. This clone has just a few counts. The antigen is not known. The germline CDR1 and CDR2 sequences are SNHLY and FYNNEI. CDR3 length: 8 residues. The V end was cut by 8 bases, the J end by 6 bases, with 2 bases between. The sequence was obtained from a man in his thirties or forties with type 1 diabetes. The source material was central memory CD4+ T cells from blood. The chain combines TRBV2 with TRBJ2-7, with no clear D. The CDR3 DNA reads as TGTGCCAGCGGCGAGCAGTACTTC. Protein product: CASGEQYF.